This TCR beta chain appears in the sequencing data of a study of blood T cell repertoires in COVID-19. The method was immunoSEQ multiplex PCR; TCRdb's version includes in-frame clones alone and lacks a portion of them. This sample yields about 140,000 clones, of which almost 85% are seen a single time; about 3.4% belongs to the top ten. The V gene's germline CDR1 is LNHDA and CDR2 SQIVND (reference sequence). The CDR3 sequence is 14 residues long. Unmatched junction bases numbered 6, after V lost 5 bases and J lost 2 bases. The chain couples TRBV19 to TRBJ2-7; TRBD2 agrees at 7 bases. The TCR sequence derives from a woman aged 45-60 years with acute COVID-19. The sequencing input was PBMCs or T cells enriched from blood (not recorded which). The CDR3: CASSGVLAAYEQYF. CDR3 coding DNA: TGTGCCAGTAGTGGGGTCCTAGCGGCCTACGAGCAGTACTTC.